Following are 28 T cell receptor beta chains from one sample sequenced in a study of cytomegalovirus exposure and HLA in healthy donors. In the PCR, 60 Vbeta and 13 Jbeta primers were used. Some clones are missing from TCRdb's copy, which holds only in-frame ones; the method was immunoSEQ multiplex PCR. Among 150,000 to 200,000 clones listed, about four fifths were seen once. Sequencing input: PBMCs. These TCRs come from a man between 50 and 59 years old in good health and CMV-seronegative.

The chain combines TRBV19 with TRBJ1-5; TRBD1 might be the D (6 bases). This CDR3 has 15 amino acids. Germline V gene lookup returns CDR1 LNHDA and CDR2 SQIVND (reference sequence). V lost 6 bases and J lost 6, with 18 bases in between. The CDR3 region is CASSLTGLEGQPQHF. The CDR3 region has the DNA TGTGCCAGTAGCCTGACAGGTTTAGAGGGTCAGCCCCAGCATTTT.

The DNA for the CDR3 is TGTGCCAGCAGCTTAGCCGGGACAGCCCTTCTCGAGACCCAGTACTTC. This sequence encodes CASSLAGTALLETQYF. This chain uses TRBV5-6 with TRBJ2-5; 7 bases line up with TRBD1. Per the germline V gene, CDR1 is SGHDT and CDR2 is YYEEEE. The V gene end was trimmed by 2 bases and the J gene end by 5 bases; junction bases not matched to a gene: 12. The CDR3 sequence is 16 residues long.

With regard to this clone: One end of the junction does not line up with germline, which may come from a read error. V gene TRBV7-9 combines with J gene TRBJ2-3, with D unresolved. The CDR3 is 12 residues long. Germline CDR1 reads SEHNR; CDR2 reads FQNEAQ (reference sequence). Here the CDR3 DNA reads TGTTCCAGCAGCTTAGTAGATGGTACGCAGTATTTT. It is translated as CSSSLVDGTQYF.

This chain joins TRBV7-2 and TRBJ1-4; 10 nucleotides align to TRBD1. Germline V CDR1 and CDR2: SGHTA, FQGNSA. V shed 5 bases and J 5 bases; nucleotides not matched to a gene: 2. The CDR3 contains 14 residues. DNA for the CDR3: TGTGCCAGCAGCCGGGACAGGGGAAATGAAAAACTGTTTTTT. Its protein is CASSRDRGNEKLFF.

The chain recombines TRBV13 with TRBJ2-3, with D unresolved. The CDR3 is 17 residues long. Germline V gene sequence: CDR1 PRHDT, CDR2 FYEKMQ (reference sequence). V was clipped by 6 bases and J by 0 bases, with 19 bases between them. The CDR3 sequence is CASRSLDRPSSTDTQYF. CDR3 coding DNA: TGTGCCAGCAGATCCCTAGATAGGCCCTCTAGCACAGATACGCAGTATTTT. The variable domain in full, with the rest retrieved from reference TRBV13 and TRBJ2-3, is AAGVIQSPRHLIKEKRETATLKCYPIPRHDTVYWYQQGPGQDPQFLISFYEKMQSDKGSIPDRFSAQQFSDYHSELNMSSLELGDSALYFCASRSLDRPSSTDTQYFGPGTRLTVL.

The rearrangement uses TRBV7-9 and TRBJ1-2; D perhaps matches TRBD1 (5 bases). CDR1 and CDR2 from the germline V gene are SEHNR and FQNEAQ (reference sequence). The V end was cut by 2 bases, the J end by 4 bases, with 5 bases between. The CDR3 is 12 residues long. CDR3 nucleotide sequence: TGTGCCAGCAGCTTACAGGGCTATGGCTACACCTTC. This gives the protein CASSLQGYGYTF.

This chain connects TRBV6-1 to TRBJ1-2; no definite D call. The CDR3 totals 14 residues. The V end lost 2 bases, the J end lost 5 bases, and 12 bases lay between the germline ends. Germline V gives CDR1 MNHNS, CDR2 SASEGT. CDR3: CASSELVVEYGYTF. CDR3 sequence (DNA): TGTGCCAGCAGTGAATTGGTAGTAGAATATGGCTACACCTTC.

The chain is built from TRBV7-2 and TRBJ2-2; 8 bases align to TRBD2. The CDR3 consists of 14 residues. Per germline, CDR1 SGHTA and CDR2 FQGNSA. Losses at the gene ends were 5 bases for V and 5 bases for J; bases not matched to a gene: 4. This chain's CDR3 is CASSPGTRTGELFF. The CDR3 DNA is TGTGCCAGCAGCCCCGGGACTAGAACCGGGGAGCTGTTTTTT.

A single count supports this clone. V is TRBV10-3 and J is TRBJ1-5; D may be TRBD1 (6 bases). With 5 bases removed from V and 3 bases from J, the gap between germline ends came to 8 bases. CDR3 length: 13 amino acids. CDR1 and CDR2 from the germline V gene are ENHRY and SYGVKD. CDR3 sequence reads: CAISTGTNQPQHF. The CDR3 region has the DNA TGTGCCATCAGTACAGGGACCAATCAGCCCCAGCATTTT.

The genes are TRBV2 and TRBJ1-1; D possibly corresponds to TRBD1 (6 bases). Germline V gives CDR1 SNHLY, CDR2 FYNNEI. The CDR3 has 13 residues. V was pared by 6 bases and J by 2 bases, with 10 bases between. CDR3 coding DNA: TGTGCCAGCAGCGCGGACAGTAACACTGAAGCTTTCTTT. Amino acid sequence: CASSADSNTEAFF.

V is TRBV28 and J is TRBJ2-5; 10 nucleotides match TRBD1. The ends lost 4 bases at V and 0 bases at J; junction bases unmatched: 8. CDR1 and CDR2 from the germline V gene are MDHEN and SYDVKM. CDR3 length: 17 residues. The CDR3 here is CASSSRTGGYYQETQYF. The CDR3 DNA follows: TGTGCCAGCAGTTCCCGGACAGGGGGGTACTACCAAGAGACCCAGTACTTC.

The chain links TRBV11-2 to TRBJ2-7; TRBD1 is a possible D gene (6 bases). The CDR3 loop spans 13 amino acids. Germline values: CDR1 SGHAT, CDR2 FQNNGV. V lost 5 bases to trimming and J lost 6 bases, with 14 bases between them. The CDR3 spells CASSPAWGREQYF. For the CDR3, the DNA is TGTGCCAGCAGCCCCGCGTGGGGGCGCGAGCAGTACTTC.

This rearrangement joins TRBV5-4 to TRBJ1-5, with TRBD1 as a possible D gene (5 bases). Germline assignment: CDR1 SGHNT and CDR2 YYREEE (reference sequence). The CDR3 is 15 amino acids. The V gene lost 5 bases and the J gene lost 0 bases, with 12 bases spanning the gap. The CDR3 bases are TGTGCCAGCAGTCGTTGGGGGGATAGCAATCAGCCCCAGCATTTT. It specifies CASSRWGDSNQPQHF. Combining the CDR3 with reference TRBV5-4 and TRBJ1-5 gives the whole variable domain ETGVTQSPTHLIKTRGQQVTLRCSSQSGHNTVSWYQQALGQGPQFIFQYYREEENGRGNFPPRFSGLQFPNYSSELNVNALELDDSALYLCASSRWGDSNQPQHFGDGTRLSIL.

The rearrangement joins TRBV5-8 to TRBJ2-7, with TRBD2 identical over 10 bases. The CDR3 is 13 residues long. Germline-derived CDR1 and CDR2 are SGHTS and YDEGEE. The V segment lost 5 bases and the J segment 2 bases; nucleotides outside the gene matches: 1. In nucleotides, the CDR3 is TGTGCCAGCAGAGCGGGAGGGACCTACGAGCAGTACTTC. It yields the protein CASRAGGTYEQYF.

This clone was counted a single time. J is TRBJ2-1 and V is TRBV27; 7 bases agree with TRBD2. The CDR3 consists of 16 residues. The germline gives CDR1 MNHEY, CDR2 SMNVEV (reference sequence). V shed 2 bases, J shed 1 base, and the junction held 5 bases outside the gene matches. The CDR3 region has the DNA TGTGCCAGCAGTTTAATAGGCGGGGGTTCCTACAATGAGCAGTTCTTC. Protein product: CASSLIGGGSYNEQFF.

This clone was seen once. V is TRBV5-8 and J is TRBJ1-1, with D maybe TRBD1 (6 bases). This CDR3 is 15 amino acids long. V was clipped by 6 bases and J by 5 bases, with 20 bases between them. CDR1 is SGHTS, CDR2 YDEGEE, per germline. The CDR3 bases are TGTGCCAGCATCCGGGGGGCGCTCCAAGGGACTGAAGCTTTCTTT. Protein product: CASIRGALQGTEAFF.

This rearrangement joins TRBV7-9 to TRBJ1-2; no reliable D call. Germline V gene lookup returns CDR1 SEHNR and CDR2 FQNEAQ (reference sequence). The CDR3 spans 14 residues. Trimming removed 4 bases from V and 2 bases from J, with 11 bases in between. This CDR3 reads CASSSRRDNYGYTF. CDR3 bases: TGTGCCAGCAGCTCGAGGAGAGACAACTATGGCTACACCTTC.

The V and J genes are TRBV19 and TRBJ2-1; no firm D call. The V end was cut by 0 bases, the J end by 6 bases, with 6 bases between. The CDR3 runs to 13 residues. Germline V lookup: CDR1 LNHDA, CDR2 SQIVND (reference sequence). The CDR3 region has the DNA TGTGCCAGTAGTATAGATCTCGGCAATGAGCAGTTCTTC. It codes for CASSIDLGNEQFF.

Only a few counts were recorded for this clone. The chain links TRBV10-3 to TRBJ1-4; 7 bases fit TRBD1. The CDR3 runs to 14 residues. The germline V gene has CDR1 ENHRY and CDR2 SYGVKD. V shed 5 bases, J shed 4 bases, and the junction held 4 bases outside the gene matches. The CDR3 coding sequence is TGTGCCATCAGTCTCGGGACAGTTAATGAAAAACTGTTTTTT. This sequence encodes CAISLGTVNEKLFF.

The chain employs TRBV25-1 and TRBJ2-5; no clear D. V was pared by 3 bases and J by 0 bases, with 8 bases between. The CDR3 has 14 amino acids. In germline, CDR1 is MGHDK, CDR2 SYGVNS. CDR3 protein: CASSDSRYQETQYF. The CDR3 DNA reads TGTGCCAGCAGTGACAGCAGGTACCAAGAGACCCAGTACTTC.

The V and J genes are TRBV18 and TRBJ2-2; TRBD1 matches at 9 bases. J gave up 1 base and V 4 bases, and 1 base lay outside the gene matches. This CDR3 is 15 amino acids long. CDR1 is KGHSH, CDR2 LQKENI, per germline. CDR3 loop: CASSQDRGNTGELFF. The DNA of the CDR3 is TGTGCCAGCTCACAGGACAGGGGGAACACCGGGGAGCTGTTTTTT.

The chain combines TRBV11-2 with TRBJ1-5, with D unresolved. The CDR3 is 16 residues long. The germline CDR1 and CDR2 sequences are SGHAT and FQNNGV. V lost 1 base to trimming and J lost 2 bases, with 12 bases between them. CDR3 sequence: CASSLGSQSGNQPQHF. For the CDR3, the DNA is TGTGCCAGCAGCTTAGGGAGCCAATCGGGCAATCAGCCCCAGCATTTT.

The chain has TRBV7-3 and TRBJ1-2; 10 bases align to TRBD1. The CDR3 spans 14 residues. V lost 5 bases and J lost 6; bases outside the gene matches: 6. Germline CDR1 SGHTA, CDR2 FQGTGA. The CDR3 sequence is CASSEGQGSNGYTF. CDR3 sequence (DNA): TGTGCCAGCAGCGAGGGACAGGGGTCAAATGGCTACACCTTC.

The CDR3 bases are TGTGCCACCAAAGTTCTTACAGGGAGTAATCAGCCCCAGCATTTT. It translates to CATKVLTGSNQPQHF. This chain connects TRBV6-5 to TRBJ1-5; TRBD1 might be the D (6 bases). The germline CDR1 and CDR2 sequences are MNHEY and SVGAGI. V was clipped by 10 bases and J by 4 bases, with 20 bases between them. The CDR3 is 15 residues long.

The CDR3 DNA sequence: TGCGCCAGCAGCTCCCGGGAACCCGGGGGCACCGGGGAGCTGTTTTTT. It specifies CASSSREPGGTGELFF. The chain carries TRBV5-1 and TRBJ2-2, with D possibly being TRBD2 (6 bases). Per germline, CDR1 SGHRS and CDR2 YFSETQ. Trimming took 3 bases from V and 4 from J, leaving 16 bases between them. The CDR3 has 16 amino acids.

The gene calls are TRBV6-4 and TRBJ1-2; tentatively, D is TRBD1 (5 bases). The germline CDR1 and CDR2 sequences are MRHNA and SNTAGT. Trimming took 2 bases from V and 4 from J, leaving 8 bases between them. The CDR3 has 13 residues. Here the CDR3 reads CASSDGDSYGYTF. DNA for the CDR3: TGTGCCAGCAGTGACGGCGACAGCTATGGCTACACCTTC.

V and J are TRBV4-1 and TRBJ2-7; no clear D. The CDR3 runs 14 residues. With 0 bases removed from V and 3 bases from J, the gap between germline ends came to 9 bases. CDR1 is MGHRA and CDR2 is YSYEKL in the germline V gene. Here the CDR3 reads CASSQDGTNYEQYF. Here the CDR3 DNA reads TGCGCCAGCAGCCAAGATGGCACAAACTACGAGCAGTACTTC.

The V and J genes are TRBV5-8 and TRBJ2-1, with 7 bases matching TRBD2. Per the germline V gene, CDR1 is SGHTS and CDR2 is YDEGEE. The CDR3 loop spans 14 amino acids. With V trimmed by 4 bases and J by 8 bases, 9 bases remained unmatched. The CDR3 DNA sequence: TGTGCCAGCAGCGCGGGGGAACCTTTCGATGAGCAGTTCTTC. It codes for CASSAGEPFDEQFF.